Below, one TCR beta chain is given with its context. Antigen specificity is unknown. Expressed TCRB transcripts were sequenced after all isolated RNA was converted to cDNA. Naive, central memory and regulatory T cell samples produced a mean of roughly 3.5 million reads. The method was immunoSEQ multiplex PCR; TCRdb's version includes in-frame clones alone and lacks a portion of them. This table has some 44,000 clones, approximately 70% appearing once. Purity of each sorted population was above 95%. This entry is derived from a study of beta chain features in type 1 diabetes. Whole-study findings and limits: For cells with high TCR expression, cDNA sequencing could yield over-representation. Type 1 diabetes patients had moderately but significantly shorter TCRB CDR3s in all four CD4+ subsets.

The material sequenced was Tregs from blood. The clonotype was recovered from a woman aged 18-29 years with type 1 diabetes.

CDR3 amino acids: CATKLVPSGANVLTF. The DNA for the CDR3 is TGCGCCACCAAACTGGTACCGTCTGGGGCCAACGTCCTGACTTTC. V is TRBV5-1 and J is TRBJ2-6; D not certain. V was cut by 9 bases and J by 1 base, with 14 bases left in between. Germline V gives CDR1 SGHRS, CDR2 YFSETQ. This CDR3 region has 15 residues. Full variable domain (remainder filled in from reference TRBV5-1 and TRBJ2-6): KAGVTQTPRYLIKTRGQQVTLSCSPISGHRSVSWYQQTPGQGLQFLFEYFSETQRNKGNFPGRFSGRQFSNSRSEMNVSTLELGDSALYLCATKLVPSGANVLTFGAGSRLTVL.